These 23 T cell receptor beta chains originate from one sample sequenced in a study of tumor-infiltrating lymphocytes in primary liver carcinoma. Researchers generated TCR beta cDNA from approximately 500 ng of total RNA, relying on a constant-region primer. ARM-PCR, slightly modified, supplied the TCR beta libraries through three nested multiplex PCR rounds. PCR rounds one and two used TRBV1-TRBV30 forward primers with a C-beta reverse primer for around 11 cycles each. TCRdb analysed the multiplex PCR reads with MiXCR anew, one entry per CDR3 protein. The data contain more than 75,000 distinct CDR3 sequences, 55% to 85% of them singletons. Unsorted bulk tissue, 20-30 mg of it, served as the source for co-extraction of RNA and DNA. The sequenced material came from liver tumor tissue from sampling region 1. Subset indicated: tumor region T1, superior pole. These TCRs come from a man aged 35 to 55 with primary liver carcinoma and hepatitis B virus infection.

Worth noting for this clonotype: This is likely a read error, given that the CDR3 carries no conserved phenylalanine or tryptophan at its end. The chain links TRBV30 to TRBJ1-5; D is unresolved. V shed 2 bases and J shed 5 bases, with 10 bases lying between them. Germline CDR1 is GTSNPN and CDR2 is SVGIG (reference sequence). The CDR3 has 13 amino acids. The CDR3 nucleotides read TGTGCCTGGAGTCGAAAGGGAGATCAGCCCCAGCATTCT. Protein product: CAWSRKGDQPQHS.

Notes on this clonotype: This is likely a read error, given that the CDR3 carries no conserved phenylalanine or tryptophan at its end. CDR3 amino acids: CASSQVRSGANVLTL. DNA for the CDR3: TGCGCCAGTAGCCAAGTCCGATCTGGGGCCAACGTCCTGACTTTA. This chain links TRBV4-1 with TRBJ2-6; D is undetermined. This CDR3 is 15 amino acids long. Germline loops: CDR1 MGHRA, CDR2 YSYEKL.

V usage is TRBV14 and J usage is TRBJ2-7; maybe TRBD2 (6 bases). The germline V and J ends were trimmed by 6 bases and 10 bases, with 19 bases remaining between them. This CDR3 spans 13 amino acids. In germline, CDR1 is SGHDN, CDR2 FVKESK. The CDR3, as DNA: TGTGCCAGCAGAGTGGGAGGACTCCTGGATCAGTACTTC. Amino acids: CASRVGGLLDQYF. Drawing the rest from reference TRBV14 and TRBJ2-7, the complete variable domain is EAGVTQFPSHSVIEKGQTVTLRCDPISGHDNLYWYRRVMGKEIKFLLHFVKESKQDESGMPNNRFLAERTGGTYSTLKVQPAELEDSGVYFCASRVGGLLDQYFGPGTRLTVT.

About this clonotype itself: This may arise from a read error, as a much more abundant clone is one base away. The chain couples TRBV28 to TRBJ2-5; D is perhaps TRBD1 or TRBD2 (5 bases each). CDR1 and CDR2 from the germline V gene are MDHEN and SYDVKM. The CDR3 extends over 15 amino acids. As DNA, the CDR3 is TGTGCCACGATCGGGGCTAGTGGGGCCCAAGAGACCAAGTACTTC. Amino acid sequence: CATIGASGAQETKYF.

Remarks on this clonotype: A much larger clonotype is one base distant, so this may be a read error. This chain links TRBV7-9 with TRBJ1-5; D remains ambiguous. Germline V gene lookup returns CDR1 SEHNR and CDR2 FQNEAQ (reference sequence). The CDR3 runs to 19 residues. Trimming left V 0 bases short and J 0 bases short, with 18 bases between. The CDR3 loop reads CASSLARDNGENSNQPQHF. Here the CDR3 DNA reads TGTGCCAGCAGCTTAGCGAGAGACAATGGAGAGAATAGCAATCAGCCCCAGCATTTT.

Regarding this clonotype: Without the conserved terminal phenylalanine or tryptophan, this CDR3 likely stems from a read error. The DNA is left out, because the CDR3 cannot be placed on it with certainty; the CDR3 is given as TCRdb lists it. This chain uses TRBV7-9 with TRBJ2-1. The CDR3 spans 12 amino acids, including both terminal residues. Germline V lookup: CDR1 SEHNR, CDR2 FQNEAQ (reference sequence). The CDR3 protein is CASNLLEQFSIL.

The table lists this clonotype with a few counts. The chain employs TRBV4-2 and TRBJ2-2, with no clear D. Germline CDR1 reads LGHNA; CDR2 reads YNFKEQ. The CDR3 is 16 residues long. V shed 0 bases and J shed 3 bases, with 11 bases lying between them. CDR3: CASSQEEGIDTGELFF. CDR3 sequence (DNA): TGTGCCAGCAGCCAAGAGGAAGGAATCGACACCGGGGAGCTGTTTTTT.

Notes on this clonotype: The CDR3 does not end in the conserved phenylalanine or tryptophan, so this is likely a read error. The genes are TRBV29-1 and TRBJ1-1; a weak D match, TRBD1 (5 bases). Deletions cut 6 bases from V and 4 bases from J, with 15 bases between. The germline CDR1 and CDR2 sequences are SQVTM and ANQGSEA. The CDR3 contains 13 residues. The CDR3 sequence is CSVTGGGRTEAFL. The CDR3 DNA reads as TGCAGCGTCACCGGGGGAGGGCGCACTGAAGCTTTCCTT.

The V gene is TRBV6-6, the J gene TRBJ2-1; D may be TRBD2 (6 bases). The germline V and J ends were trimmed by 8 bases and 3 bases, with 14 bases remaining between them. In germline, CDR1 is MNHNY, CDR2 SVGAGI (reference sequence). The CDR3 has 14 amino acids. CDR3 nucleotides: TGTGCCAGCGGTAGGAAGGAGGGCTACAATGAGCAGTTCTTC. Protein: CASGRKEGYNEQFF.

This clonotype has at least ten counts. The chain recombines TRBV6-5 with TRBJ1-5; D may be TRBD1 (5 bases). Trimming took 5 bases from V and 6 from J, leaving 11 bases between them. This CDR3 spans 13 amino acids. Germline-derived CDR1 and CDR2 are MNHEY and SVGAGI. In DNA form, the CDR3 reads TGTGCCAGCAGTCGGGGGTGGGCTCAGCCCCAGCATTTT. This sequence encodes CASSRGWAQPQHF.

Of note for this clonotype: No conserved phenylalanine or tryptophan ends this CDR3, so it is likely a read error. The V gene is TRBV6-1, the J gene TRBJ1-2; 11 positions match TRBD1. This CDR3 spans 16 amino acids. V was pared by 5 bases and J by 9 bases, with 14 bases of the junction left unmatched. Per the germline V gene, CDR1 is MNHNS and CDR2 is SASEGT. The CDR3 region is CASSSSPGTGGGCYTL. The DNA for the CDR3 is TGTGCCAGCAGTTCTAGTCCCGGGACAGGGGGAGGATGCTACACCCTC.

As to this clonotype: A junction end diverges from the germline sequence, so it may reflect a read error. This rearrangement joins TRBV10-3 to TRBJ1-2; the match to TRBD1 covers 8 bases. CDR3 length: 14 residues. Germline CDR1 ENHRY, CDR2 SYGVKD. For the CDR3, the DNA is TGTGCCATGAGTGGGATGTCAGGGGGCTTTGGCTACACCTTC. It encodes CAMSGMSGGFGYTF.

On this clonotype: The junction departs from the called germline gene at one end, perhaps through a read error. The chain recombines TRBV5-1 with TRBJ2-7; 7 bases match TRBD2. The CDR3 loop spans 16 amino acids. Germline V gives CDR1 SGHRS, CDR2 YFSETQ. In nucleotides, the CDR3 is TGCACCAGCAGCTTGGCCTCGCCGGGGGGTCCCTACGAGCAGTACTTC. This translates into CTSSLASPGGPYEQYF.

About this clonotype itself: One base away lies a much larger clone, so this may be a sequencing read error. This chain uses TRBV28 with TRBJ2-1; D possibly corresponds to TRBD2 (6 bases). Germline V gives CDR1 MDHEN, CDR2 SYDVKM. CDR3 size: 16 residues. The chain's CDR3 is CASSPEGSGRYNERFF. The DNA for the CDR3 is TGTGCCAGCAGCCCTGAAGGTAGCGGACGATACAATGAGCGGTTCTTC.

This clonotype was seen a single time. This sequence joins TRBV30 and TRBJ1-3, with D uncertain. The CDR3 is made up of 13 amino acids. The germline CDR1 and CDR2 sequences are GTSNPN and SVGIG (reference sequence). V was trimmed by 5 bases and J by 3 bases, leaving 11 bases between them. The CDR3 loop is CAWDPDYGNTIYF. In nucleotides, the CDR3 is TGTGCCTGGGACCCGGACTATGGAAACACCATATATTTT. Combining the CDR3 with reference TRBV30 and TRBJ1-3 gives the whole variable domain SQTIHQWPATLVQPVGSPLSLECTVEGTSNPNLYWYRQAAGRGLQLLFYSVGIGQISSEVPQNLSASRPQDRQFILSSKKLLLSDSGFYLCAWDPDYGNTIYFGEGSWLTVV.

Notes on this clonotype: As the CDR3 is not closed by the conserved phenylalanine or tryptophan, this likely results from a read error. It is unclear where the CDR3 begins or ends on the DNA, so no DNA is shown, and the CDR3 is as TCRdb lists it. This rearrangement joins TRBV5-5 to TRBJ1-3; the D call in the table, TRBD1, was not verified against the DNA. 13 amino acids form the CDR3, both terminal residues included. The V gene's germline CDR1 is SGHKS and CDR2 YYEKEE (reference sequence). CDR3 loop: CASSPGTAEDMYL.

About this clonotype: This could be a read error, since a much larger clone is one nucleotide away. The chain links TRBV5-4 to TRBJ2-5, with 8 positions matching TRBD2. With V trimmed by 10 bases and J by 5 bases, 19 bases remained unmatched. This CDR3 is built from 16 residues. The germline V gene has CDR1 SGHNT and CDR2 YYREEE (reference sequence). In DNA, the CDR3 is TGTGCCGCCTCCTCCCCTCCCGGGCGGGGGGCTGAGACCCAGTACTTC. It is translated as CAASSPPGRGAETQYF.

Worth noting for this clonotype: The junction does not match germline at one end; this may be a read error. This sequence joins TRBV7-8 and TRBJ2-1, with 11 bases lining up with TRBD2. Germline V gene data show CDR1 as SGHVS and CDR2 as FQNEAQ. This CDR3 contains 14 residues. CDR3 DNA sequence: TGTGTCAGCAGCTTAGCGGGAGGGCAAGGCGAGCGGTTCTTC. Amino acid sequence: CVSSLAGGQGERFF.

On this clonotype itself: A much larger clonotype is one base distant, so this may be a read error. This chain joins TRBV7-9 and TRBJ2-1; 11 bases line up with TRBD2. CDR1 is SEHNR, CDR2 FQNEAQ, per germline (reference sequence). This CDR3 is 18 amino acids long. The CDR3 is CASILTGTSGRFYNEQFF. CDR3 bases: TGTGCCAGCATCTTAACCGGGACTAGCGGCAGATTCTACAATGAGCAGTTCTTC.

About this clonotype: Sequence at one end of the junction differs from germline and may be a read error. This chain connects TRBV11-2 to TRBJ2-7; no definite D call. CDR1 and CDR2 (germline): SGHAT, FQNNGV. The CDR3 covers 14 residues. The CDR3 sequence: CASSLVRTSYVQYF. The CDR3 DNA sequence: TGTGCCAGCAGCTTAGTTAGGACGTCCTACGTGCAGTACTTC.

This chain uses TRBV10-1 with TRBJ2-3; 8 bases line up with TRBD2. The CDR3 is 18 residues long. With 4 bases clipped from V and 0 bases from J, the junction kept 12 bases outside the gene matches. Per germline, CDR1 WNHNN and CDR2 SYGVQD (reference sequence). CDR3 region: CASSALPGLGKSTDTQYF. In DNA form, the CDR3 reads TGCGCCAGCAGTGCCCTGCCGGGACTAGGGAAAAGCACAGATACGCAGTATTTT.

Of note for this clonotype: Its ends do not fully match the called genes, so a read error is possible. The chain combines TRBV10-2 with TRBJ2-1; D ambiguous. The V gene's germline CDR1 is WSHSY and CDR2 SAAADI. The CDR3 length is 15 residues. The CDR3 loop is CASSEGISSCNEQFF. CDR3 sequence (DNA): TGCGCCAGCAGTGAGGGGATTAGCTCCTGCAATGAGCAGTTCTTC.

V and J are TRBV4-2 and TRBJ2-1, with 12 bases that match TRBD2. The CDR3 has 15 residues. Germline V lookup: CDR1 LGHNA, CDR2 YNFKEQ. The ends lost 5 bases at V and 8 bases at J; junction bases unmatched: 7. CDR3 sequence (DNA): TGTGCCAGCAGCGAGACTAGCGGGGGTGGCGATGAGCAGTTCTTC. This translates into CASSETSGGGDEQFF.